This T cell receptor beta chain was observed in a study of beta chain features in type 1 diabetes. In total, each donor contributed a single heparinised blood draw that averaged around 120 mL. CD45RO/CCR7/CD25/CD127/CD95/CD27 staining was used to isolate CD4+ naive, central memory, regulatory and stem cell-like memory cells by sorting. V lost 0 bases and J lost 9, with 13 bases in between. CDR3 size: 15 residues. From germline, CDR1 is SGDLS and CDR2 YYNGEE. Study-wide findings and caveats: In all four CD4+ subsets, TCRB CDR3 length was significantly, moderately reduced in type 1 diabetes. More deletions and fewer insertions at VDJ junctions were seen in type 1 diabetes patients.

Every bit of the isolated RNA underwent reverse transcription, so sequencing read expressed TCRB transcripts. Libraries were prepared by immunoSEQ multiplex PCR; TCRdb keeps only in-frame clonotypes and omits some of them. Of 150,000 to 200,000 clones detected, roughly 65% appear once; the ten largest clones hold roughly 0.092%. Of note for this clone: As yet, its antigen is unknown.

The chain links TRBV9 to TRBJ1-6; unclear D gene. The sequence was collected from a man aged 30-40 years with type 1 diabetes. The source material was naive CD4+ T cells from blood. The CDR3, as DNA: TGTGCCAGCAGCGTAGCGAAGGGCAATGGTTCACCCCTCCACTTT. It is translated as CASSVAKGNGSPLHF.